The 25 T cell receptor beta chains below were found in one sample sequenced in a study of blood T cell repertoires in COVID-19. Only in-frame clones appear in the TCRdb table, and some are missing; sequencing was by immunoSEQ multiplex PCR. The repertoire holds roughly 170,000 clones, with 70% to 90% as singletons. The sample was peripheral blood. The receptors originated from a man in his 70s with active or convalescent COVID-19.

The chain employs TRBV18 and TRBJ2-6, with D perhaps TRBD1 (5 bases). The CDR3 totals 14 residues. CDR1 is KGHSH and CDR2 is LQKENI in the germline V gene. Trimming cost V 4 bases and J 6 bases, with 10 bases left between them. As DNA, the CDR3 is TGTGCCAGCTCACTCTCCAGGGAGGCCAACGTCCTGACTTTC. As protein: CASSLSREANVLTF.

The chain is built from TRBV5-6 and TRBJ2-1; 7 nucleotides agree with TRBD1. The CDR3 has 16 amino acids. V lost 2 bases and J lost 4; bases outside the gene matches: 9. Germline V gene data show CDR1 as SGHDT and CDR2 as YYEEEE. The CDR3 loop is CASSFGPTGQYNEQFF. The CDR3 DNA follows: TGTGCCAGCAGCTTCGGCCCGACAGGGCAATACAATGAGCAGTTCTTC. Combining the CDR3 with reference TRBV5-6 and TRBJ2-1 gives the whole variable domain DAGVTQSPTHLIKTRGQQVTLRCSPKSGHDTVSWYQQALGQGPQFIFQYYEEEERQRGNFPDRFSGHQFPNYSSELNVNALLLGDSALYLCASSFGPTGQYNEQFFGPGTRLTVL.

The chain uses TRBV27 and TRBJ2-3; no firm D call. The CDR3 is 13 amino acids. V lost 6 bases, J lost 2 bases, and 9 bases lay in between. CDR1 is MNHEY, CDR2 SMNVEV, per germline (reference sequence). The CDR3 bases are TGTGCCAGCAGGGCAGGCGCCACAGATACGCAGTATTTT. Translation gives CASRAGATDTQYF.

The chain is built from TRBV5-1 and TRBJ1-1; 11 bases are a match to TRBD1. The CDR3 contains 18 residues. V trimming: 1 base; J trimming: 0 bases; junction bases outside the gene matches: 8. Germline assignment: CDR1 SGHRS and CDR2 YFSETQ. The CDR3 bases are TGCGCCAGCAGCTTGTTCAGGACAGGGGGCGTCATGAACACTGAAGCTTTCTTT. This translates into CASSLFRTGGVMNTEAFF.

This rearrangement joins TRBV5-4 to TRBJ1-2, with D uncertain. V dropped 5 bases and J dropped 0 bases, with 2 bases sitting between them. Germline CDR1 reads SGHNT; CDR2 reads YYREEE (reference sequence). The CDR3 loop spans 11 amino acids. The CDR3 sequence: CASSTNYGYTF. The CDR3, as DNA: TGTGCCAGCAGTACTAACTATGGCTACACCTTC.

J is TRBJ1-1 and V is TRBV28, with D possibly matching TRBD1 (6 bases). There are 14 residues in the CDR3. The germline gives CDR1 MDHEN, CDR2 SYDVKM. Trimming pared 5 bases from V and 5 bases from J, leaving 15 bases between. The CDR3 coding sequence is TGTGCCAGCAGTCTCTCCACAGGGTTTACTGAAGCTTTCTTT. Translating gives CASSLSTGFTEAFF.

V is TRBV12-3 or TRBV12-4 and J is TRBJ1-2; 11 nucleotides match TRBD1. The V segment lost 7 bases and the J segment 7 bases; nucleotides outside the gene matches: 5. The CDR3 is 13 residues long. CDR3 coding DNA: TGTGCCAGCAACCGGGACAGGGGGGTTGGCTACACCTTC. It encodes CASNRDRGVGYTF.

The chain joins TRBV5-1 to TRBJ2-1, with D unresolved. Trimming took off 4 bases at V and 1 base at J, with 9 bases between the two ends. CDR3 length: 14 residues. Germline V gene lookup returns CDR1 SGHRS and CDR2 YFSETQ. CDR3 amino acids: CASSLGNSYNEQFF. The CDR3, as DNA: TGCGCCAGCAGCCTCGGTAATTCCTACAATGAGCAGTTCTTC.

J is TRBJ2-7 and V is TRBV4-3, with 7 bases that match TRBD1. The CDR3 is 14 residues long. The J segment lost 5 bases and the V segment lost 1 base, leaving 5 bases of the junction unmatched. Per the germline V gene, CDR1 is LGHNA and CDR2 is YSLEER. In DNA, the CDR3 is TGCGCCAGCAGCCAAGTAGGGGGCAGGGACGAGCAGTACTTC. It encodes CASSQVGGRDEQYF.

This clone was counted once. This sequence joins TRBV4-3 and TRBJ2-7; no reliable D call. The germline V gene has CDR1 LGHNA and CDR2 YSLEER. V dropped 0 bases and J dropped 5 bases, with 17 bases sitting between them. The length of the CDR3 is 16 residues. This CDR3 is CASSQDVSGFVNEQYF. CDR3 sequence (DNA): TGCGCCAGCAGCCAAGATGTATCCGGGTTCGTCAACGAGCAGTACTTC.

The chain has TRBV24-1 and TRBJ2-1; the D is unclear. V lost 1 base, J lost 1 base, and 19 bases lay in between. Germline V gene data show CDR1 as KGHDR and CDR2 as SFDVKD. The CDR3 runs 19 residues. The DNA for the CDR3 is TGTGCCACCAGTGATTTTGCGGCTCCCTTAGGTAGGTCCTACAATGAGCAGTTCTTC. This encodes CATSDFAAPLGRSYNEQFF.

The chain has TRBV6-5 and TRBJ1-2; 8 positions agree with TRBD1. V gave up 3 bases and J gave up 7 bases; unmatched junction bases: 7. The CDR3 totals 14 residues. The germline V gene encodes CDR1 MNHEY and CDR2 SVGAGI. The DNA for the CDR3 is TGTGCCAGCAGTTATTGGCAGGGGGCGTCTGGCTACACCTTC. Residues: CASSYWQGASGYTF.

The chain joins TRBV18 to TRBJ1-5; 7 positions agree with TRBD1. Trimming took 5 bases from V and 2 from J; bases not matched to a gene: 9. CDR1 and CDR2 (germline): KGHSH, LQKENI. The CDR3 spans 16 residues. In DNA form, the CDR3 reads TGTGCCAGCTCATCCTGGGATGACAGGGGCAATCAGCCCCAGCATTTT. Protein sequence: CASSSWDDRGNQPQHF.

V gene TRBV7-2 combines with J gene TRBJ2-5, with D uncertain. The V gene's germline CDR1 is SGHTA and CDR2 FQGNSA. This CDR3 is built from 12 residues. V lost 4 bases and J lost 5, with 8 bases in between. CDR3 bases: TGTGCCAGCAGCTCCCGGTGGGAGACCCAGTACTTC. It specifies CASSSRWETQYF.

The J gene is TRBJ1-4, the V gene TRBV28; D is ambiguous. Germline V gives CDR1 MDHEN, CDR2 SYDVKM. This CDR3 region has 16 residues. V lost 6 bases, J lost 8 bases, and 22 bases lay in between. The CDR3 reads CASSRRPRPLWEKLFF. The CDR3, as DNA: TGTGCCAGCAGCCGCCGACCGAGGCCCTTATGGGAAAAACTGTTTTTT.

V gene TRBV5-4 combines with J gene TRBJ2-7; possibly TRBD1 for D (5 bases). V was trimmed by 5 bases and J by 7 bases, leaving 16 bases between them. The CDR3 consists of 13 residues. CDR1 is SGHNT and CDR2 is YYREEE in the germline V gene (reference sequence). The DNA for the CDR3 is TGTGCCAGCAGACCCATGACAGCCTCTGAGCAGTACTTC. This sequence encodes CASRPMTASEQYF. The complete variable domain, with remaining parts taken from reference TRBV5-4 and TRBJ2-7, reads ETGVTQSPTHLIKTRGQQVTLRCSSQSGHNTVSWYQQALGQGPQFIFQYYREEENGRGNFPPRFSGLQFPNYSSELNVNALELDDSALYLCASRPMTASEQYFGPGTRLTVT.

The J gene is TRBJ1-5, the V gene TRBV6-2 or TRBV6-3; 8 nucleotides align to TRBD1. The CDR3 has 18 amino acids. CDR1 is MNHEY, CDR2 SVGEGT, per germline. J lost 2 bases, V lost 2 bases, and 11 bases had no gene match. CDR3 sequence (DNA): TGTGCCAGCAGTTACGATCGACAGGGGTTCTTTCGCAATCAGCCCCAGCATTTT. It specifies CASSYDRQGFFRNQPQHF.

The chain couples TRBV28 to TRBJ2-1, with 14 bases identical to TRBD2. This CDR3 comprises 17 residues. From germline, CDR1 is MDHEN and CDR2 SYDVKM. The junction had 6 bases not matched to a gene; V was cut back by 4 bases and J by 4 bases. The CDR3 is CASSSGTSGRSYNEQFF. The CDR3 coding sequence is TGTGCCAGCAGTTCCGGGACTAGCGGGAGATCATACAATGAGCAGTTCTTC.

On this clone: At one of its ends the junction is not consistent with the germline gene, which may arise from a read error. CDR3 region: CASSPGTSALVF. CDR3 bases: TGTGCCAGCAGTCCGGGGACTAGCGCTCTCGTCTTC. The J gene is TRBJ2-1, the V gene TRBV28; the match to TRBD2 covers 10 bases. Germline V gene lookup returns CDR1 MDHEN and CDR2 SYDVKM. The CDR3 contains 12 residues.

The rearrangement joins TRBV28 to TRBJ1-1, with TRBD1 matching 10 bases. The CDR3 contains 15 residues. The V and J ends lost 2 bases and 4 bases, in that order; junction bases with no gene match: 4. The V gene's germline CDR1 is MDHEN and CDR2 SYDVKM. As DNA, the CDR3 is TGTGCCAGCAGTTTAGCGACAGGGGGCATCACTGAAGCTTTCTTT. It encodes CASSLATGGITEAFF. Combining the CDR3 with reference TRBV28 and TRBJ1-1 gives the whole variable domain DVKVTQSSRYLVKRTGEKVFLECVQDMDHENMFWYRQDPGLGLRLIYFSYDVKMKEKGDIPEGYSVSREKKERFSLILESASTNQTSMYLCASSLATGGITEAFFGQGTRLTVV.

The chain couples TRBV11-2 to TRBJ1-1, with 9 bases lining up with TRBD1. The CDR3 is 15 amino acids. V lost 6 bases and J lost 3; bases outside the gene matches: 8. Germline V lookup: CDR1 SGHAT, CDR2 FQNNGV. In DNA form, the CDR3 reads TGTGCCAGCAGATCCCGGGACAGGGAGTACACTGAAGCTTTCTTT. Protein product: CASRSRDREYTEAFF.

The V call is TRBV7-2, the J call TRBJ2-3; tentatively, D is TRBD2 (5 bases). This CDR3 is 15 amino acids long. V was cut by 5 bases and J by 0 bases, with 12 bases left in between. Germline V CDR1 and CDR2: SGHTA, FQGNSA. This chain's CDR3 is CASSQPSGSTDTQYF. The CDR3 nucleotides are TGTGCCAGCAGCCAACCGAGCGGAAGCACAGATACGCAGTATTTT.

On this clone itself: A junction boundary mismatches the germline segment, possibly from a read error. The rearrangement joins TRBV7-7 to TRBJ2-2; 9 nucleotides agree with TRBD1. This CDR3 spans 16 amino acids. Germline CDR1 is SSHAT and CDR2 is FNYEAQ (reference sequence). The CDR3 bases are TGTGCTAGCAGCTCCGCGAGGACAGGGGCCCACGGGGAGCTGTTTTTT. Encoded protein: CASSSARTGAHGELFF. Variable domain in full (rest from reference TRBV7-7 and TRBJ2-2): GAGVSQSPRYKVTKRGQDVTLRCDPISSHATLYWYQQALGQGPEFLTYFNYEAQPDKSGLPSDRFSAERPEGSISTLTIQRTEQRDSAMYRCASSSARTGAHGELFFGEGSRLTVL.

V and J are TRBV28 and TRBJ2-7; 8 bases match TRBD2. The junction had 11 bases not matched to a gene; V was cut back by 7 bases and J by 3 bases. The germline V gene encodes CDR1 MDHEN and CDR2 SYDVKM. The CDR3 has 15 amino acids. The CDR3 sequence: CASNTGTRGFYEQYF. The DNA of the CDR3 is TGTGCCAGCAATACCGGGACTAGGGGATTCTACGAGCAGTACTTC.

The table lists this clone with a few counts. The J gene is TRBJ1-2, the V gene TRBV15; D is ambiguous. This CDR3 is 15 amino acids long. Germline V gene data show CDR1 as LNHNV and CDR2 as YYDKDF (reference sequence). The ends were cut back, 0 bases at V and 3 bases at J, with 11 bases in the middle. CDR3 residues: CATSRDPNSDYGYTF. CDR3 in DNA: TGTGCCACCAGCAGAGATCCCAACTCGGACTATGGCTACACCTTC.